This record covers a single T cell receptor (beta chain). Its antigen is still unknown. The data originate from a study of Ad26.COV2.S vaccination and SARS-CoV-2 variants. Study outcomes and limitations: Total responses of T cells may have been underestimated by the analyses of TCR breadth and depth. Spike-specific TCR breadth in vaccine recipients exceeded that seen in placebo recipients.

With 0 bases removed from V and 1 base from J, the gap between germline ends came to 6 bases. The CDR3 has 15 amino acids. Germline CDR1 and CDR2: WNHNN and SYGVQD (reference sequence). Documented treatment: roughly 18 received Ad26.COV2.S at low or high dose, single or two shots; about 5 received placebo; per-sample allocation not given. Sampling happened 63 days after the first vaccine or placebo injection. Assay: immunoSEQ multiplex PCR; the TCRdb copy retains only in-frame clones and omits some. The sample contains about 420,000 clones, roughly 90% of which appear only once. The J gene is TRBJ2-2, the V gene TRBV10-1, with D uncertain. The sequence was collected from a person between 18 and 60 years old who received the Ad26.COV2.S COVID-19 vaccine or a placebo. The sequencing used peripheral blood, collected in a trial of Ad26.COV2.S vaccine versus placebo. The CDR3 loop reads CASSESVGNTGELFF. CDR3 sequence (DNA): TGCGCCAGCAGTGAGTCTGTGGGGAACACCGGGGAGCTGTTTTTT.